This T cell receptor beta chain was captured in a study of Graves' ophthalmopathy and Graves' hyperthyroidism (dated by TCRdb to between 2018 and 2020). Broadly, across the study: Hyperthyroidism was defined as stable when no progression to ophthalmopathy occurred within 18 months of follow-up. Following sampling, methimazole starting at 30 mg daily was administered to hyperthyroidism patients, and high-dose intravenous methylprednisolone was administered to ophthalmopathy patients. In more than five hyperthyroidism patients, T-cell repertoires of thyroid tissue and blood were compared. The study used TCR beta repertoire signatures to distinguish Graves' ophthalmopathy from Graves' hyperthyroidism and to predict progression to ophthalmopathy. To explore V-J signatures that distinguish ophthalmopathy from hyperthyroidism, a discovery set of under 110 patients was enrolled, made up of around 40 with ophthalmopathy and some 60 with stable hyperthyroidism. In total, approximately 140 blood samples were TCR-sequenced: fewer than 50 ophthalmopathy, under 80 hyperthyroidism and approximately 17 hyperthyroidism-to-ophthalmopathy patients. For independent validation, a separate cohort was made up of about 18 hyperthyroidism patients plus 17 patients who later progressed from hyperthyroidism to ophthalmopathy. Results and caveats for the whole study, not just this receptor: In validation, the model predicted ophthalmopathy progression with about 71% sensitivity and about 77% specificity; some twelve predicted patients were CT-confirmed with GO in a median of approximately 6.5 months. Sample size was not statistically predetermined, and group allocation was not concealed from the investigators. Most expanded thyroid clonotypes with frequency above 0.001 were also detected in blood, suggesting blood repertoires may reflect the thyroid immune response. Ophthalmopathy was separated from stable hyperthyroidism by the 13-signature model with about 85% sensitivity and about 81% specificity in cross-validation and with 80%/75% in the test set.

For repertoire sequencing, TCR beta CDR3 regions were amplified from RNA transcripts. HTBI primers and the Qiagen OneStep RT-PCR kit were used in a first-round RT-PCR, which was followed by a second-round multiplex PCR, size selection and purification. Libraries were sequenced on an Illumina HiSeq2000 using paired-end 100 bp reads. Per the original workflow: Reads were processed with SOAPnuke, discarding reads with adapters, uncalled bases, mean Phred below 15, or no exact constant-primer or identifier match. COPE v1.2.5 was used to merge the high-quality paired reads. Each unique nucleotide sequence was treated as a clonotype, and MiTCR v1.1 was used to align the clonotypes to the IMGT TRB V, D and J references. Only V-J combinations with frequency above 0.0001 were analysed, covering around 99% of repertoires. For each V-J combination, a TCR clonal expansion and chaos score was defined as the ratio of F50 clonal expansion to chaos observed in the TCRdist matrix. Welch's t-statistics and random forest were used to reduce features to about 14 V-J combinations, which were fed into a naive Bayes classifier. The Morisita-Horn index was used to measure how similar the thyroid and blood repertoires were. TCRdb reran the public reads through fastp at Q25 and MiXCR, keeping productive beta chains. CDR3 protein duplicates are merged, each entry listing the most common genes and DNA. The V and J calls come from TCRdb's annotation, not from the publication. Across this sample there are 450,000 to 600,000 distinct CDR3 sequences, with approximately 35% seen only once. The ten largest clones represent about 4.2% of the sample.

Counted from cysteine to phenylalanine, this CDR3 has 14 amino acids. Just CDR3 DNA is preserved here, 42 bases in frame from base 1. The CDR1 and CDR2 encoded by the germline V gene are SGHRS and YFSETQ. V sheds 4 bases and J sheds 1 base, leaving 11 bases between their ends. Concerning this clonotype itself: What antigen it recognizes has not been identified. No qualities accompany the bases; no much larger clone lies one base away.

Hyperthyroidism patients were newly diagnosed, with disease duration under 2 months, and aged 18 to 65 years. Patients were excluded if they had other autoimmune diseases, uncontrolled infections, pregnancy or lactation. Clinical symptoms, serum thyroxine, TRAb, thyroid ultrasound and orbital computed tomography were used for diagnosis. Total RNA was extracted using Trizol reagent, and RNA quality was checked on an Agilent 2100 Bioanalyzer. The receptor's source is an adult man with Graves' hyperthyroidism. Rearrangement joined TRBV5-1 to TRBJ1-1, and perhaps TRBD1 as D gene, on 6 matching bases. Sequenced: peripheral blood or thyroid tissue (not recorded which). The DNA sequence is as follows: TGCGCCAGCAGCCACAGGGACCCGAACACTGAAGCTTTCTTT. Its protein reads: CASSHRDPNTEAFF.